This T cell receptor beta chain was obtained from a study of post-analysis software for immune sequencing data. About this clonotype: What it recognizes is unknown.

cDNA libraries of TCR beta carried unique molecular identifiers. T cells numbering roughly 0.95 to 10 million yielded 450,000 to 600,000 cDNA molecules. Via MiXCR, TCRdb re-called the PCR reads, giving one row per CDR3 protein. The sample carries roughly 400,000 distinct CDR3 sequences, less than 40% recorded once. From germline, CDR1 is MNHNY and CDR2 SVGAGI (reference sequence). V gave up 4 bases and J gave up 4 bases; unmatched junction bases: 5. The CDR3 extends over 15 amino acids. Findings and caveats of the study: About five TRBV segments appeared more often in patients than in controls, and TRBV5-6, TRBV5-1 and TRBV20-1 were among these.

The J gene is TRBJ2-1, the V gene TRBV6-6, with 9 bases aligning to TRBD2. This sequence was found in a girl aged 2 to 10 with multiple sclerosis. Material for sequencing was blood. This CDR3 reads CASSSAGGPYNEQFF. The CDR3 bases are TGTGCCAGCAGTTCCGCGGGGGGGCCATACAATGAGCAGTTCTTC.